A single sample is the source of the 3 T cell receptor beta chains below, sequenced in a study of blood T cells in healthy people across ages (dated by TCRdb to between 2015 and 2016). The library was built by means of 5' RACE. Sequenced using an Illumina HiSeq 2500. A second PCR of roughly 7 to 11 cycles was performed with a sample-barcoded 5' primer and a J-beta primer mix. The public reads were reanalyzed by TCRdb: fastp trimming at Q25, MiXCR alignment, in-frame beta chains only. All rows with the same CDR3 protein become a single entry with the most common DNA and genes. This sample comprises around 870,000 distinct CDR3 sequences, around 28% of them detected only once. Jointly, the top ten make up about 18% of the sample. The sample consisted of blood. The receptors derive from a woman at least 80 years old in good health.

This clonotype was detected many times. The chain links TRBV18 to TRBJ2-3; D gene unclear. From germline, CDR1 is KGHSH and CDR2 LQKENI. There are 15 residues in the CDR3. V was shortened by 2 bases and J by 3 bases, with 12 bases between the two germline ends. CDR3 coding DNA: TGTGCCAGCTCACCAACAAGTAAGATGACAGATACGCAGTATTTT. Amino acid sequence: CASSPTSKMTDTQYF.

This rearrangement joins TRBV7-2 to TRBJ2-4; possibly TRBD1 or TRBD2 for D (5 bases each). The J call could be wrong; TRBJ2-5 is a better fit for the DNA end. In germline, CDR1 is SGHTA, CDR2 FQGNSA. This CDR3 contains 17 residues. The DNA of the CDR3 is TGTGCCAGCAGCGCCTTCGGGACCCCCGTGGGAAAAGAGACCCAGTACTTC. The encoded protein is CASSAFGTPVGKETQYF.

As to this clonotype: At one end the junction does not follow the germline gene, possibly because of a read error. Here the CDR3 DNA reads TGTGCCAGTAGCCCGGGACCCGCTGGCTACGATGAGCAGTTCTTC. Translating it yields CASSPGPAGYDEQFF. The V and J genes are TRBV7-2 and TRBJ2-1; D possibly matches TRBD1 or TRBD2 (5 bases each). This CDR3 has 15 amino acids. Germline loops: CDR1 SGHTA, CDR2 FQGNSA.